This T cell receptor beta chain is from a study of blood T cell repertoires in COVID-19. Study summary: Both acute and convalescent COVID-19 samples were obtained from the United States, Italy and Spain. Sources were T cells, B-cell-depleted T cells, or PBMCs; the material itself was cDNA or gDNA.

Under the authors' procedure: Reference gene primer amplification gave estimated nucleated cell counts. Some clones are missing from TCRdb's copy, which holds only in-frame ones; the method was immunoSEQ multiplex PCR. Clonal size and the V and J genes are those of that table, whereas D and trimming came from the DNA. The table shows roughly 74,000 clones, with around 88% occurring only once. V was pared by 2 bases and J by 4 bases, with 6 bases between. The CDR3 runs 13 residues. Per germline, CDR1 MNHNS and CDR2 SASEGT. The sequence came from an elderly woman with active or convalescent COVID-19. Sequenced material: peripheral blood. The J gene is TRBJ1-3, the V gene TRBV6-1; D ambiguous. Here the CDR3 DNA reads TGTGCCAGCAGTGAAACGGTCGGAAACACCATATATTTT. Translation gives CASSETVGNTIYF.